The source of this T cell receptor (beta chain) is a study of beta chain features in type 1 diabetes. Study results and caveats: Patients with type 1 diabetes carried fewer insertions and had more deletions at their VDJ junctions. Significant though moderate, a shortening of TCRB CDR3s appeared in all four CD4+ subsets of Type 1 diabetes patients. Naive, central memory and regulatory TCRB repertoires appeared more similar among patients than healthy donors.

A heparinised blood draw that averaged approximately 110 mL was obtained once from each donor. As to this clone: Its specificity is unknown.

TCRB transcripts that were expressed got sequenced, as all of the isolated RNA had been reverse transcribed. TCRdb's copy holds only in-frame clones and misses some; the assay was immunoSEQ multiplex PCR. This table has 150,000 to 200,000 clones, 63% appearing once. Germline V gene lookup returns CDR1 SEHNR and CDR2 FQNEAQ (reference sequence). The CDR3 length is 13 residues. The V end lost 5 bases, the J end lost 4 bases, and 11 bases lay between the germline ends. Sequences were obtained from naive CD4+ T cells from blood. The J gene is TRBJ2-5, the V gene TRBV7-9, with a weak D call TRBD2 (5 bases). The source is a man between 25 and 39 years old with type 1 diabetes. The DNA for the CDR3 is TGTGCCAGCAGCCCGAACGAGGGAGAGACCCAGTACTTC. Its translation: CASSPNEGETQYF.